This TCR beta chain was sequenced for a study of beta chain features in type 1 diabetes. This clone was detected a few times. Its target is unknown. The whole isolated RNA underwent reverse transcription, so sequencing captured expressed TCRB transcripts. The method was immunoSEQ multiplex PCR; TCRdb's version includes in-frame clones alone and lacks a portion of them. The data contain under 550,000 clones, 10% to 12% of them singletons. General study findings and limits: Patients' naive, central memory and regulatory TCRB repertoires appeared more alike than those of healthy donors. The study left unresolved whether HLA type influences TCRB rearrangement. Significant though moderate, a shortening of TCRB CDR3s appeared in all four CD4+ subsets of Type 1 diabetes patients.

V gave up 4 bases and J gave up 0 bases; unmatched junction bases: 9. The germline V gene encodes CDR1 MNHEY and CDR2 SMNVEV (reference sequence). CDR3 size: 17 residues. This receptor was taken from a woman younger than 35 in good health. The rearrangement joins TRBV27 to TRBJ1-3; TRBD1 agrees at 7 bases. Input material: naive CD4+ T cells from blood. CDR3 nucleotide sequence: TGTGCCAGCAGTTCACGACCGGACAGGATCTCTGGAAACACCATATATTTT. It is translated as CASSSRPDRISGNTIYF.